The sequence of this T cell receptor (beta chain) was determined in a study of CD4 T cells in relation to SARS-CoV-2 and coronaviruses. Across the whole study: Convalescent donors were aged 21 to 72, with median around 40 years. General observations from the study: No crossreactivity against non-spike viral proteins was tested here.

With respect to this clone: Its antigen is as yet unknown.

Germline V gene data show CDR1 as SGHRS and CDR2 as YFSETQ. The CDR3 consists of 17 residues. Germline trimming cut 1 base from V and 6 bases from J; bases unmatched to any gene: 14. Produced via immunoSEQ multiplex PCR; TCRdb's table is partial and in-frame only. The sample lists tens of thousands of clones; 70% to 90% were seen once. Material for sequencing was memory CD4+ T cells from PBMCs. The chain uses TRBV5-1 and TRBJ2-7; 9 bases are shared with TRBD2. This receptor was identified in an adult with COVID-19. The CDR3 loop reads CASSLYVAGGACCEQYF. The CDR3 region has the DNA TGCGCCAGCAGCTTGTATGTGGCGGGGGGGGCCTGTTGCGAGCAGTACTTC.